Presented here are 20 T cell receptor beta chains from one specimen sequenced in a study of cytomegalovirus exposure and HLA in healthy donors. The PCR employed 60 Vbeta primers together with 13 Jbeta primers. TCRdb's copy holds only in-frame clones and misses some; the assay was immunoSEQ multiplex PCR. The top ten hold about 2.6% of the sample, which has about 160,000 clones, approximately 80% seen once. The source material was PBMCs. The receptors come from a woman in her forties in good health and CMV-seropositive.

V is TRBV6-5 and J is TRBJ2-7, with TRBD1 as a possible D gene (5 bases). Germline assignment: CDR1 MNHEY and CDR2 SVGAGI. Deletions cut 0 bases from V and 2 bases from J, with 8 bases between. The CDR3 spans 14 residues. This CDR3 reads CASSYSAGPYEQYF. The CDR3 DNA sequence: TGTGCCAGCAGTTACTCGGCAGGGCCCTACGAGCAGTACTTC.

CDR3 sequence (DNA): TGCAGCATTAGGACAGACCTTAACTATGGCTACACCTTC. Translating it yields CSIRTDLNYGYTF. The V gene is TRBV29-1, the J gene TRBJ1-2; possibly TRBD1 for D (6 bases). The CDR3 extends over 13 amino acids. Germline CDR1 and CDR2: SQVTM and ANQGSEA. Deletions cut 8 bases from V and 1 base from J, with 14 bases between.

In the case of this clone: Different DNA sequences within this sample yield the same CDR3. The chain recombines TRBV6-4 with TRBJ2-1, with TRBD2 matching over 11 bases. This CDR3 is built from 16 residues. Germline-derived CDR1 and CDR2 are MRHNA and SNTAGT. V was pared by 3 bases and J by 4 bases, with 5 bases of the junction left unmatched. CDR3 sequence: CASSESGTSGYNEQFF. The DNA for the CDR3 is TGTGCCAGCAGTGAGTCCGGGACTAGCGGTTACAATGAGCAGTTCTTC.

For this clone: In the same sample, other DNA sequences code for this CDR3. V gene TRBV7-9 combines with J gene TRBJ1-1, with D tentatively TRBD1 (6 bases). V was cut by 3 bases and J by 0 bases, with 8 bases left in between. Germline CDR1 SEHNR, CDR2 FQNEAQ (reference sequence). This CDR3 comprises 14 residues. The CDR3 protein is CASSLGAVNTEAFF. The CDR3 DNA sequence: TGTGCCAGCAGCTTGGGGGCAGTGAACACTGAAGCTTTCTTT.

Sample share makes this clone medium-sized. This rearrangement joins TRBV6-5 to TRBJ1-1; 8 bases agree with TRBD1. The CDR3 loop spans 14 amino acids. CDR1 and CDR2 from the germline V gene are MNHEY and SVGAGI. J lost 7 bases, V lost 0 bases, and 4 bases had no gene match. The DNA of the CDR3 is TGTGCCAGCAGTTACTCGGGTACAGGGGGTGAAGCTTTCTTT. This encodes CASSYSGTGGEAFF.

The chain joins TRBV2 to TRBJ2-4; weak D call: TRBD1 (8 bases). V shed 8 bases and J shed 8 bases, with 22 bases lying between them. The CDR3 spans 15 residues. Germline V CDR1 and CDR2: SNHLY, FYNNEI. CDR3 loop: CASLGGQGAWDIQYF. CDR3 sequence (DNA): TGTGCCAGCCTGGGGGGGCAGGGGGCATGGGACATTCAGTACTTC.

CDR3 protein: CAWRKRQGYGDEQFF. The CDR3 bases are TGTGCCTGGAGGAAACGACAGGGGTATGGAGATGAGCAGTTCTTC. The V and J genes are TRBV30 and TRBJ2-1, with 8 bases matching TRBD1. Germline CDR1 is GTSNPN and CDR2 is SVGIG (reference sequence). Losses at the gene ends were 3 bases for V and 8 bases for J; bases not matched to a gene: 12. CDR3 length: 15 amino acids.

The genes are TRBV5-8 and TRBJ2-4; TRBD1 might be the D (7 bases). The CDR3 runs to 16 residues. Germline V lookup: CDR1 SGHTS, CDR2 YDEGEE. Trimming left V 1 base short and J 8 bases short, with 19 bases between. The CDR3 bases are TGTGCCAGCAGCTTGAGGCCCGCCAGGGGGGTAGACATTCAGTACTTC. It specifies CASSLRPARGVDIQYF.

The chain links TRBV5-4 to TRBJ2-3; TRBD2 agrees at 8 bases. J lost 4 bases, V lost 4 bases, and 8 bases had no gene match. Germline assignment: CDR1 SGHNT and CDR2 YYREEE (reference sequence). The CDR3 contains 15 residues. CDR3 amino acids: CASSLPGLGADTQYF. CDR3 nucleotides: TGTGCCAGCAGCCTACCGGGACTAGGGGCAGATACGCAGTATTTT.

V gene TRBV10-3 combines with J gene TRBJ2-5; a weak D match, TRBD2 (5 bases). From germline, CDR1 is ENHRY and CDR2 SYGVKD. Trimming pared 6 bases from V and 4 bases from J, leaving 15 bases between. The CDR3 totals 14 residues. The CDR3 here is CAISLEPGRETQYF. CDR3 sequence (DNA): TGTGCCATCAGCCTTGAGCCGGGGAGAGAGACCCAGTACTTC.

This clone has just a few counts. The rearrangement links TRBV21-1 to TRBJ1-1. TRBV21-1 is noted as a pseudogene. This CDR3 region has 11 residues. CDR3 region: CASSRGRGAFF. The DNA for the CDR3 is TGTGCCAGCAGCCGGGGGAGGGGCGCTTTCTTT.

The V call is TRBV30, the J call TRBJ2-3, with no clear D. The germline V gene has CDR1 GTSNPN and CDR2 SVGIG (reference sequence). Trimming cost V 4 bases and J 0 bases, with 17 bases left between them. This CDR3 has 16 amino acids. The chain's CDR3 is CAWTLKSRYSTDTQYF. The CDR3 DNA reads as TGTGCCTGGACCCTCAAGTCCCGCTACAGCACAGATACGCAGTATTTT. Full variable domain (outside the CDR3, taken from reference TRBV30 and TRBJ2-3): SQTIHQWPATLVQPVGSPLSLECTVEGTSNPNLYWYRQAAGRGLQLLFYSVGIGQISSEVPQNLSASRPQDRQFILSSKKLLLSDSGFYLCAWTLKSRYSTDTQYFGPGTRLTVL.

The chain couples TRBV10-1 to TRBJ2-7, with a tentative D call TRBD1 (6 bases). Deletions cut 4 bases from V and 10 bases from J, with 17 bases between. CDR1 is WNHNN and CDR2 is SYGVQD in the germline V gene (reference sequence). The CDR3 has 13 amino acids. The CDR3 loop reads CASSGIQGSEQYF. CDR3 in DNA: TGCGCCAGCAGTGGGATACAGGGATCAGAACAGTACTTC.

Concerning this clone: The junction differs from germline at one of its ends, possibly a read error. Within the sample, other DNA sequences also encode this same CDR3. The V gene is TRBV10-2, the J gene TRBJ1-6, with TRBD1 identical over 9 bases. Germline V gene sequence: CDR1 WSHSY, CDR2 SAAADI. The CDR3 contains 17 residues. In DNA, the CDR3 is TGTGCCAGCAGTGAGTCAAGGACAGGGGCTCAGTATTCACCCCTCCACTTT. Protein: CASSESRTGAQYSPLHF.

In this sample, this clone turned up once. This chain joins TRBV5-1 and TRBJ1-6, with a tentative D call TRBD1 (5 bases). Per germline, CDR1 SGHRS and CDR2 YFSETQ. Trimming stripped 4 bases from V and 3 bases from J, with 14 bases between. This CDR3 has 16 amino acids. The CDR3 DNA is TGCGCCAGCAGCATCGACGACAGCAACTATAATTCACCCCTCCACTTT. Translated: CASSIDDSNYNSPLHF.

This chain connects TRBV2 to TRBJ2-4; D might be TRBD2 (5 bases). This CDR3 has 11 residues. V dropped 4 bases and J dropped 7 bases, with 5 bases sitting between them. The germline gives CDR1 SNHLY, CDR2 FYNNEI. The CDR3 is CASSGENIQYF. DNA for the CDR3: TGTGCCAGCAGTGGGGAGAACATTCAGTACTTC.

The genes are TRBV19 and TRBJ2-6; the D gene is possibly TRBD1 (5 bases). This CDR3 is 16 amino acids long. Looked up from germline, CDR1 is LNHDA and CDR2 is SQIVND (reference sequence). Trimming shortened V by 4 bases and J by 4 bases, and 14 bases separated the two germline ends. CDR3: CASSTYRPSGANVLTF. The CDR3 coding sequence is TGTGCCAGTAGTACCTACAGGCCCTCCGGGGCCAACGTCCTGACTTTC.

The rearrangement links TRBV28 to TRBJ1-1, with D perhaps TRBD1 (5 bases). CDR3 length equals 15 residues. Trimming pared 7 bases from V and 1 base from J, leaving 16 bases between. Germline CDR1 and CDR2: MDHEN and SYDVKM. CDR3 DNA sequence: TGTGCCAGCAACCAGGCCAGGGTGGGGAACACTGAAGCTTTCTTT. This sequence encodes CASNQARVGNTEAFF.

The chain links TRBV5-1 to TRBJ2-2; TRBD1 aligns across 7 bases. The V segment lost 7 bases and the J segment 5 bases; nucleotides outside the gene matches: 11. The CDR3 sequence is 15 residues long. CDR1 and CDR2 from the germline V gene are SGHRS and YFSETQ. The CDR3 loop is CASESYRGGTGELFF. DNA of the CDR3: TGCGCCAGCGAGTCCTACAGGGGCGGGACCGGGGAGCTGTTTTTT.

The chain is built from TRBV4-1 and TRBJ1-1; 7 positions agree with TRBD1. V was clipped by 0 bases and J by 3 bases; unmatched bases: 10. The germline V gene encodes CDR1 MGHRA and CDR2 YSYEKL. CDR3 length: 17 residues. The CDR3 DNA reads as TGCGCCAGCAGCCAAGACTCATCCGGGACAGATTACACTGAAGCTTTCTTT. This translates into CASSQDSSGTDYTEAFF.